This T cell receptor (beta chain) was recovered during a study of cytomegalovirus exposure and HLA in healthy donors. The study's findings and limits: Several of the most significant clusters appeared linked to common viral pathogens, based on a later analysis. Some V segments could not be told apart, so they were left out, TRBV6-2 and TRBV6-3 among them. Later analysis showed TCR association rates varying by HLA locus, highest for DRB1 and lowest for HLA-C. On later analysis, the bulk of CMV-associated TCR beta chains appeared to be HLA-restricted.

V was shortened by 0 bases and J by 0 bases, with 10 bases between the two germline ends. There are 17 residues in the CDR3. Germline CDR1 and CDR2: SGDLS and YYNGEE. Primers for the PCR totalled 60 Vbeta and 13 Jbeta. The table came from immunoSEQ multiplex PCR; TCRdb's copy has only in-frame clones and leaves some out. Counted here are 200,000 to 250,000 clones, around 83% occurring once; the ten biggest clones make up about 9.4%. This clone was recorded once. Its antigen remains unknown. The receptor was isolated from a woman aged 45-60 years in good health and CMV-seropositive. Sequencing was done on a sample of PBMCs. The gene calls are TRBV9 and TRBJ1-6; D possibly corresponds to TRBD1 (5 bases). The CDR3 protein is CASSVAGGSSYNSPLHF. The DNA of the CDR3 is TGTGCCAGCAGCGTAGCGGGGGGGAGCTCCTATAATTCACCCCTCCACTTT.